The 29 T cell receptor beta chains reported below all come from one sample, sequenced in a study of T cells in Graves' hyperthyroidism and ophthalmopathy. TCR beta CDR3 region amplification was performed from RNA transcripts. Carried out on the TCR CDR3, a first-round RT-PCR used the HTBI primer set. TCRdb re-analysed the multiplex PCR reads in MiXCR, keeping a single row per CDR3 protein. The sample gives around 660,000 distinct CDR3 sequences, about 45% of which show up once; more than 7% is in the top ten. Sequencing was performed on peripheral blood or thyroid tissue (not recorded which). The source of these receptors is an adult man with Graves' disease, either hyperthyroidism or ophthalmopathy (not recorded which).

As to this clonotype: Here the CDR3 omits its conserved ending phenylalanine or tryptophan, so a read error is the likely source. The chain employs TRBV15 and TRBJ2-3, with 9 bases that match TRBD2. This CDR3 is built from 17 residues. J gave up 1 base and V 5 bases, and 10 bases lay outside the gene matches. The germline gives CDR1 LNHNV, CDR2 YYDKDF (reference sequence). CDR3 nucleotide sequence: TGTGCCACCAGCGGGATTCTTAGCGGGAGCGGCACAGATACGCAGTATTCT. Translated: CATSGILSGSGTDTQYS.

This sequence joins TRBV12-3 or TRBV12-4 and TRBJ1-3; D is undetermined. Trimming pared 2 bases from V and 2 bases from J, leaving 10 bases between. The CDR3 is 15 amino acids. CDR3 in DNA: TGTGCCAGCAGTTTATCGGGCGAAGCTGGAAACACCATATATTTT. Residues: CASSLSGEAGNTIYF.

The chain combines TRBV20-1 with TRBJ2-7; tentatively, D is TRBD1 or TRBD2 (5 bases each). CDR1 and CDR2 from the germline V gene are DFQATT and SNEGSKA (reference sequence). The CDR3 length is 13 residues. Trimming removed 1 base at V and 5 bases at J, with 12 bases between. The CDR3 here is CSARATWDHEQYF. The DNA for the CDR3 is TGCAGTGCTAGAGCGACTTGGGACCACGAGCAGTACTTC.

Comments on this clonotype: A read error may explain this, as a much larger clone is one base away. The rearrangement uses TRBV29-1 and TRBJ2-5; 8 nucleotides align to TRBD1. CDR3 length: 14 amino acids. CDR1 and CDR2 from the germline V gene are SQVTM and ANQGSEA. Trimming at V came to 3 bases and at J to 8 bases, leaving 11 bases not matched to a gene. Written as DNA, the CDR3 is TGCAGCGTTGACCACGGGACAGGCGAGGAAACCCAGTACTTC. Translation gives CSVDHGTGEETQYF.

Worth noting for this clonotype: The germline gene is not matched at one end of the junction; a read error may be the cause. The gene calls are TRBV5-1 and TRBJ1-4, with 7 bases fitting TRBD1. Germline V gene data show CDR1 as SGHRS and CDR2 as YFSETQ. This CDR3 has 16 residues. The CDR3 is CASSLVDRVRNEKLFF. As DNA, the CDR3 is TGTGCCAGCAGCTTGGTTGACAGGGTGAGAAATGAAAAACTGTTTTTT.

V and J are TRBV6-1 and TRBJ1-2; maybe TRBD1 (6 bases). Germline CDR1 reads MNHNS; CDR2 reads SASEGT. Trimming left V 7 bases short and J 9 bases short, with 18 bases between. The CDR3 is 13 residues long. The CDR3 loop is CASTNGGARSYTF. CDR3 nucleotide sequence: TGTGCCAGCACCAACGGGGGGGCAAGGAGCTACACCTTC.

The CDR3 DNA sequence: TGTGCCAGCAGCACCTCGCCAGGGGATTGGGGATCACCCCTCCACTTT. Residues: CASSTSPGDWGSPLHF. The chain employs TRBV7-9 and TRBJ1-6; D is possibly TRBD1 (6 bases). The V end lost 5 bases, the J end lost 10 bases, and 21 bases lay between the germline ends. Germline loops: CDR1 SEHNR, CDR2 FQNEAQ (reference sequence). This CDR3 is built from 16 residues.

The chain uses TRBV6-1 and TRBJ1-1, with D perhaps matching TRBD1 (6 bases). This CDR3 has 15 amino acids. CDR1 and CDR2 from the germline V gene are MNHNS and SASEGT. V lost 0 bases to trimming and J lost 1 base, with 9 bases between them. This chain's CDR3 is CASSEASRGNTEAFF. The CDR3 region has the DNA TGTGCCAGCAGTGAAGCGAGCAGGGGGAACACTGAAGCTTTCTTT.

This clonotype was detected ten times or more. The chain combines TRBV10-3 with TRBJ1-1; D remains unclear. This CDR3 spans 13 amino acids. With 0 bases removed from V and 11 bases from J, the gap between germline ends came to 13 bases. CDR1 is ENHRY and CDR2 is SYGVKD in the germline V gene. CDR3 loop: CAISESIRNSAFF. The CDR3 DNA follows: TGTGCCATCAGTGAGTCAATCCGGAATAGCGCTTTCTTT.

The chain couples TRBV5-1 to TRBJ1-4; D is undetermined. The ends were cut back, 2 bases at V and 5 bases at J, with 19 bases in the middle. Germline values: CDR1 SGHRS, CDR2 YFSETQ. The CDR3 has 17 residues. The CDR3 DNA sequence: TGCGCCAGCAGCTTTGACGGGTCGGGAACATTGAATGAAAAACTGTTTTTT. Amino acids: CASSFDGSGTLNEKLFF.

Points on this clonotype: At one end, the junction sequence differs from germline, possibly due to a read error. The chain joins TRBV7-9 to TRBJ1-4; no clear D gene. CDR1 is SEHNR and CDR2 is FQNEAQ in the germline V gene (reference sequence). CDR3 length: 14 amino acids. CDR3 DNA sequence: TGTGCCAGCAGCCAATTAACAACTAATAAAAAACTGTTTTTT. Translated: CASSQLTTNKKLFF. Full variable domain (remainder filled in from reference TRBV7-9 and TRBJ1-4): DTGVSQNPRHKITKRGQNVTFRCDPISEHNRLYWYRQTLGQGPEFLTYFQNEAQLEKSRLLSDRFSAERPKGSFSTLEIQRTEQGDSAMYLCASSQLTTNKKLFFGSGTQLSVL.

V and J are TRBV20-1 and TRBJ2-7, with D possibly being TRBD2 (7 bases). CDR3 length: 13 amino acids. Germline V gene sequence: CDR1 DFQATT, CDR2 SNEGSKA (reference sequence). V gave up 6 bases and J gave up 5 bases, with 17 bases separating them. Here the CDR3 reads CSAKGGGDNEQYF. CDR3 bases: TGCAGTGCAAAAGGGGGGGGGGACAACGAGCAGTACTTC.

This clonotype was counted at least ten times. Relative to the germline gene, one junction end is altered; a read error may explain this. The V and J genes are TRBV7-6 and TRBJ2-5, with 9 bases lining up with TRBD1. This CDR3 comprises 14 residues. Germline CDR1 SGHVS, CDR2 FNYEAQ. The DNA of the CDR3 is TGTGCTAGCAGCCACAGGGGGCAGCAGGAGACCCAGTACTTC. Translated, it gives CASSHRGQQETQYF.

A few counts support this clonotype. The CDR3, as DNA: TGTGCCAGCAGCCCCTACAGGGGACTGGATCAGCCCCAGCATTTT. Translated: CASSPYRGLDQPQHF. The chain links TRBV7-2 to TRBJ1-5; TRBD1 aligns across 7 bases. The V and J ends lost 5 bases and 5 bases, in that order; junction bases with no gene match: 9. The CDR3 is made up of 15 amino acids. Germline V gives CDR1 SGHTA, CDR2 FQGNSA.

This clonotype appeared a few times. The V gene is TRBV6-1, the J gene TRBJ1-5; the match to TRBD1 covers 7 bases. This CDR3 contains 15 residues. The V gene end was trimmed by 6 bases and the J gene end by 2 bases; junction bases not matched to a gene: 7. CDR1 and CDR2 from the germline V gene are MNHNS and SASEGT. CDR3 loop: CASRRSTGGNQPQHF. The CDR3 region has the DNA TGTGCCAGCAGACGGAGTACAGGGGGCAATCAGCCCCAGCATTTT.

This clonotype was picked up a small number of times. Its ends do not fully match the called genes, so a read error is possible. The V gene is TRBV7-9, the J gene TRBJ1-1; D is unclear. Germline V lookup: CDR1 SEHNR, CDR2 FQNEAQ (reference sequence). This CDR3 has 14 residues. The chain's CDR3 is CASSHRRTNTEAFF. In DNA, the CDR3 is TGCGCCAGCAGCCACCGTCGGACGAACACTGAAGCTTTCTTT.

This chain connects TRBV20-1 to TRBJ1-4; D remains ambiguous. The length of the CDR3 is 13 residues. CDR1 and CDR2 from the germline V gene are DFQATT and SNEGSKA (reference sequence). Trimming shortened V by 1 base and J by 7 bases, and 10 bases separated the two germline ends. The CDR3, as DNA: TGCAGTGCTAGAGTGGGGTGGGGTGAAAAACTGTTTTTT. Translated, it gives CSARVGWGEKLFF.

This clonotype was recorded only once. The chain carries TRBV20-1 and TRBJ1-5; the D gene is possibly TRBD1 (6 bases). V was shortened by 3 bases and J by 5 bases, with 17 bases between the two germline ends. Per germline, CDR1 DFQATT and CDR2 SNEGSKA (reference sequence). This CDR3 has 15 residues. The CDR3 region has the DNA TGCAGTGCTAGTAAAGTCCAGGGGATTGATCAGCCCCAGCATTTT. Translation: CSASKVQGIDQPQHF.

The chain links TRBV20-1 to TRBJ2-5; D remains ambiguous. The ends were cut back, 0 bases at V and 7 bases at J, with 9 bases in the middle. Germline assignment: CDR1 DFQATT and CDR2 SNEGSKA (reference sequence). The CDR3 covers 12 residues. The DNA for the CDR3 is TGCAGTGCTAGAGAGACGGCGGTGACCCAGTACTTC. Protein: CSARETAVTQYF.

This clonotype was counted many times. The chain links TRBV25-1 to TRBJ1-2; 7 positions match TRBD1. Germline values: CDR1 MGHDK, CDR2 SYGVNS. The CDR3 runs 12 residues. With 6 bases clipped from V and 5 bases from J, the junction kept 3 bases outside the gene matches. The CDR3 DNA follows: TGTGCCAGCAGACAGGGGTATTATGGCTACACCTTC. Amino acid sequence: CASRQGYYGYTF.

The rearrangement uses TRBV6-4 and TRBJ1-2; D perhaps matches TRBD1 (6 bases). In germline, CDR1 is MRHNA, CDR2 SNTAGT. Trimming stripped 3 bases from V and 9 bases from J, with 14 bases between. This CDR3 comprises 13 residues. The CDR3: CASSDRVRGSYTF. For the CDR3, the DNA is TGTGCCAGCAGTGATCGGGTCAGGGGTAGCTACACCTTC.

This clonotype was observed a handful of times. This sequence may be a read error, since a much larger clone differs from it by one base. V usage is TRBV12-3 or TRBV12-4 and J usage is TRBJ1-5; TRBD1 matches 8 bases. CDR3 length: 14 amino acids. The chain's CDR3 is CASNLGQGGQPQHF. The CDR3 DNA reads TGTGCCAGCAATTTAGGACAGGGCGGTCAGCCCCAGCATTTT.

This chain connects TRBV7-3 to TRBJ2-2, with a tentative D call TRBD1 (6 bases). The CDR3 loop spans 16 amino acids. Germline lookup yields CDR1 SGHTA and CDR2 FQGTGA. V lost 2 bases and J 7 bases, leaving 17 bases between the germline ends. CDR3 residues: CASSLYVGAVVGELFF. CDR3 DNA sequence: TGTGCCAGCAGCTTATACGTGGGGGCTGTAGTCGGGGAGCTGTTTTTT.

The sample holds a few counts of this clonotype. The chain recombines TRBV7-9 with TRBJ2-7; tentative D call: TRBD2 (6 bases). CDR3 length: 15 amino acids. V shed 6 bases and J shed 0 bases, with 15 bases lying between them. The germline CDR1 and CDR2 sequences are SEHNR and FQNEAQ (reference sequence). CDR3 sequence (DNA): TGTGCCAGCAGTCCTGAACGGGAGAGCTCCTACGAGCAGTACTTC. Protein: CASSPERESSYEQYF.

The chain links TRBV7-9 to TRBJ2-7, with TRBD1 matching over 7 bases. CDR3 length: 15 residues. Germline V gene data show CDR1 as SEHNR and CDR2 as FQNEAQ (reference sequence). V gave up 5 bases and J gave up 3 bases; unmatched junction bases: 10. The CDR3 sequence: CASSPDWDSFYEQYF. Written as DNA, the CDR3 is TGTGCCAGCAGCCCAGATTGGGACAGCTTCTACGAGCAGTACTTC.

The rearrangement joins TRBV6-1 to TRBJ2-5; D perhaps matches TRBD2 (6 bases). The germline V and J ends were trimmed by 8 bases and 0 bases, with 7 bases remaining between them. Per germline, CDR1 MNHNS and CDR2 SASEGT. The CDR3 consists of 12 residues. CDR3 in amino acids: CASGGYQETQYF. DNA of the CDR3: TGTGCCAGCGGGGGGTACCAAGAGACCCAGTACTTC.

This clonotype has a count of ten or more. CDR3 loop: CATSRGDAGLGEKLFF. The CDR3 DNA sequence: TGTGCCACCAGCAGAGGCGATGCGGGATTGGGCGAAAAACTGTTTTTT. V and J are TRBV15 and TRBJ1-4; D gene unclear. In germline, CDR1 is LNHNV, CDR2 YYDKDF (reference sequence). V lost 1 base and J lost 8, with 17 bases in between. The CDR3 loop spans 16 amino acids.

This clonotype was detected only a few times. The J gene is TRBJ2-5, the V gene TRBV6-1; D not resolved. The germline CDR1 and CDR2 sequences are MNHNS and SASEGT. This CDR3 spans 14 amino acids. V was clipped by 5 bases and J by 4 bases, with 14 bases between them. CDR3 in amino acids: CASSPWDTRETQYF. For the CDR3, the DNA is TGTGCCAGCAGTCCGTGGGATACACGAGAGACCCAGTACTTC.

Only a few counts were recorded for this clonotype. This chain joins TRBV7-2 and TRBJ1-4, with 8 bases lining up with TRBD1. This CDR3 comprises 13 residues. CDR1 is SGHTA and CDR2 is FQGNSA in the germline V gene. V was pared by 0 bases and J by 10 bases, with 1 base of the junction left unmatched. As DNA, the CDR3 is TGTGCCAGCAGCTTAGCAGGACAGGGAAAACTGTTTTTT. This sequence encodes CASSLAGQGKLFF.